A selection of T cell receptor beta chains follows, all from one sample in a study of T cell responses to AZD1222 COVID-19 vaccine. Method: immunoSEQ multiplex PCR; TCRdb's copy keeps in-frame clones and lacks some. The table has about 120,000 clones, about nine tenths seen once; the top ten hold 5% to 7.5%. Specimen: peripheral blood, collected on day 0 of AZD1222 vaccination. The receptors here all came from an adult in good health. Both conserved end residues are part of each CDR3. Fields, in order: clone size, D gene, J gene, V gene, CDR3 DNA, CDR3 protein. D genes are given only for firm matches. The size entry is marked missing in some rows and otherwise reads once, few, many or a size class.

>-|-|TRBJ2-1|TRBV15
TGTGCCACCAGCAGAGATTTGCCTTACAATGAGCAGTTCTTC
CATSRDLPYNEQFF
>-|TRBD1|TRBJ1-2|TRBV4-1
TGCGCCAGCAGCCAAAACACAGGGGGTTATGGCTACACCTTC
CASSQNTGGYGYTF
>-|-|TRBJ1-1|TRBV30
TGTGCCTGGAATAATGGGGCTAGTGAAGCTTTCTTT
CAWNNGASEAFF
>-|TRBD1|TRBJ1-4|TRBV18
TGTGCCAGCTCACTACGGGCAGGGGGCCAGGAAAAACTGTTTTTT
CASSLRAGGQEKLFF
>-|-|TRBJ1-5|TRBV6-5
TGTGCCAGCAGGCTAACAGGGTCGGGAAATCAGCCCCAGCATTTT
CASRLTGSGNQPQHF
>-|TRBD1|TRBJ1-2|TRBV6-5
TGTGCCAGCAGGAAACTGGGACAGCCAATCTATGGCTACACCTTC
CASRKLGQPIYGYTF
>once|-|TRBJ1-2|TRBV7-9
TGTGCCAGCAGCGAAGGGAACTATGGCTACACCTTC
CASSEGNYGYTF
>-|-|TRBJ1-1|TRBV4-2
TGTGCCAGCAGCCAAGTTGTCTTGAACACTGAAGCTTTCTTT
CASSQVVLNTEAFF
>-|-|TRBJ2-5|TRBV5-4
TGTGCCAGCAGCTTGGGGGAACAAGAGACCCAGTACTTC
CASSLGEQETQYF
>-|-|TRBJ1-5|TRBV27
TGTGCCAGCAGAACAAAAAATCAGCCCCAGCATTTT
CASRTKNQPQHF
>-|TRBD2|TRBJ2-2|TRBV4-1
TGCGCCAGCAGCCACGGGGGGAGAGACACCGGGGAGCTGTTTTTT
CASSHGGRDTGELFF
>-|-|TRBJ1-6|TRBV9
TGTGCCAGCAGCGGCCTGTTGGGGAATTCACCCCTCCACTTT
CASSGLLGNSPLHF
>-|-|TRBJ1-5|TRBV24-1
TGTGCCACCAGTGATTTAGGAGAACAGCCCCAGCATTTT
CATSDLGEQPQHF
>-|-|TRBJ1-5|TRBV30
TGTGCCTGGAGTGGGGTTAGCAATCAGCCCCAGCATTTT
CAWSGVSNQPQHF
>-|-|TRBJ2-1|TRBV5-1
TGCGCCAGCAGCCGAGGGGTCACTGAGCAGTTCTTC
CASSRGVTEQFF
>-|-|TRBJ1-4|TRBV3-1/TRBV3-2
TGTGCCAGCAGCCAAAACGGGGCAGTTAATGAAAAACTGTTTTTT
CASSQNGAVNEKLFF
>-|-|TRBJ2-1|TRBV5-1
TGCGCCAGCAGCTTGGGGCAGTACAATGAGCAGTTCTTC
CASSLGQYNEQFF